The sequence of this T cell receptor (beta chain) was determined in a study of blood T cells in healthy people across ages. Sample-barcoded 5' priming and a J-beta primer mix drove a second PCR of about 7 to 11 cycles. MiXCR, applied by TCRdb to the 5' RACE reads, yields one record per CDR3 protein. Counted here are about 1.4 million distinct CDR3 sequences, 55% to 75% occurring once; the ten biggest clones make up more than 6%. This clonotype was detected a few times. Looked up from germline, CDR1 is SQVTM and CDR2 is ANQGSEA. V shed 6 bases, J shed 4 bases, and the junction held 14 bases outside the gene matches. The CDR3 extends over 16 amino acids.

This TCR was recovered from a young man in good health. The sequenced sample consisted of blood. The rearrangement links TRBV29-1 to TRBJ2-1; 8 bases map to TRBD2. DNA of the CDR3: TGCAGCGTCCCCGGAGAGGGACTAGTGGGTTACAATGAGCAGTTCTTC. Translating gives CSVPGEGLVGYNEQFF.